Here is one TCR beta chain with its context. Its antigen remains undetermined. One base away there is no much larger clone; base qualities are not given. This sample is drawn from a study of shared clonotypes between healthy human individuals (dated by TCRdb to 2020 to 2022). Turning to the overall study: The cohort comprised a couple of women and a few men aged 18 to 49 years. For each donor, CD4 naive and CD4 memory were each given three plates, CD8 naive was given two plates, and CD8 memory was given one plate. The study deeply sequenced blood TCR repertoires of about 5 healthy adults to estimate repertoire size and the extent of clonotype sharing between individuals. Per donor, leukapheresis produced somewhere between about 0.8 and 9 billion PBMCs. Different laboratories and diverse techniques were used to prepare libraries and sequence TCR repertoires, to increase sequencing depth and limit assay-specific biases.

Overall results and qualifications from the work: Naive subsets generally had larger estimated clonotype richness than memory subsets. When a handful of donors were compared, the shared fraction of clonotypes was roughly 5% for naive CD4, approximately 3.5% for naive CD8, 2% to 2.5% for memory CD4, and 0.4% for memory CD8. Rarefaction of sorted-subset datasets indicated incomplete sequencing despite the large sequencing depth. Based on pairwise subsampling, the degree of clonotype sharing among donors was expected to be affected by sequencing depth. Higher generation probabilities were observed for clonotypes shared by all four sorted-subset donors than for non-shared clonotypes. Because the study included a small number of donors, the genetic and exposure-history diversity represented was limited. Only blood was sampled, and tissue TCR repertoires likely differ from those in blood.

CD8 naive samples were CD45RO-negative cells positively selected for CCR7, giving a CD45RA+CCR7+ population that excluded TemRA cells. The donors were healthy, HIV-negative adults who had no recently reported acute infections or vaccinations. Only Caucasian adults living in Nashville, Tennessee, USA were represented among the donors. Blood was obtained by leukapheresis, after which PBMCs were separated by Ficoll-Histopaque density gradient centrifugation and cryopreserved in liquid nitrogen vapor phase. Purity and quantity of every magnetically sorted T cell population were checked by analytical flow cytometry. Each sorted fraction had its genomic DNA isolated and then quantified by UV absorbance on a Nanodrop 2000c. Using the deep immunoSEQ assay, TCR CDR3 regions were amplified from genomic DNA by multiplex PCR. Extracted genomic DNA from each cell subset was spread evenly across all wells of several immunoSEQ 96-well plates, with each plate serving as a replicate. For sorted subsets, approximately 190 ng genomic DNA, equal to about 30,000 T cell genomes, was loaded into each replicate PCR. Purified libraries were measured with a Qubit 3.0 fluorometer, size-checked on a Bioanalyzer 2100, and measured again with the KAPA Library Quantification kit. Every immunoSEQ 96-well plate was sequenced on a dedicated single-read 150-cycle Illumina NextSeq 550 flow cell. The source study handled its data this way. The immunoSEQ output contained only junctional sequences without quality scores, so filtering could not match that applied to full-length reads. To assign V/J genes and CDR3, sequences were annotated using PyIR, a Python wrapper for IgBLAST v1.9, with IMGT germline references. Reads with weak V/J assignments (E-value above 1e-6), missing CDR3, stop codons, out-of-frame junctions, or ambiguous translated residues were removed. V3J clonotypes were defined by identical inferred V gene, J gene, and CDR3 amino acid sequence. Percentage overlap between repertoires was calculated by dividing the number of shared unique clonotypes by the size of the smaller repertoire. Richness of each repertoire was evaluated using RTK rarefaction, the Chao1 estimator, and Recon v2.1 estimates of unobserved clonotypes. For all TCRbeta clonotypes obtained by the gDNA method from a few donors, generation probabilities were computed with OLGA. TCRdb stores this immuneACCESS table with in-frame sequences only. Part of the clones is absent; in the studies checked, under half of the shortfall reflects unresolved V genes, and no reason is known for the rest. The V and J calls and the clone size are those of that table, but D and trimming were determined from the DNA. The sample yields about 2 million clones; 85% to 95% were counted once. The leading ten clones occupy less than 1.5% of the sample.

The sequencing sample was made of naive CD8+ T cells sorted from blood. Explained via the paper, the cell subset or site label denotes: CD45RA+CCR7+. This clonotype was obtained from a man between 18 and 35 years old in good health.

The nucleotide sequence reads TGTGCCAGCAGCTTGGCCTTACAGGGGAGAGAGCAGTACTTC. It specifies CASSLALQGREQYF. The rearrangement joined TRBV5-6 to TRBJ2-7; 7 middle bases align to TRBD1. Per the germline V gene, SGHDT is the CDR1 and YYEEEE is the CDR2. The V end gives up 0 bases and the J end 7 bases, leaving 7 bases in the junction not matched to a gene. CDR3 length: 14 amino acids, cysteine to phenylalanine. Only the CDR3 part of the read is kept: 42 bases, read in frame from the first base. Outside the CDR3, residues come from the reference TRBV5-6 and TRBJ2-7 proteins, so the full variable domain is: DAGVTQSPTHLIKTRGQQVTLRCSPKSGHDTVSWYQQALGQGPQFIFQYYEEEERQRGNFPDRFSGHQFPNYSSELNVNALLLGDSALYLCASSLALQGREQYFGPGTRLTVT.